This T cell receptor (beta chain) was recovered during a study of blood T cell repertoires in COVID-19. Study in general: In each case, the material was cDNA or gDNA derived from T cells, B-cell-depleted T cells, or PBMCs.

Sequencing used immunoSEQ multiplex PCR; TCRdb keeps in-frame clones, though not all of them. Here the sample spans 130,000 to 150,000 clones, approximately 80% being singletons. Input material: peripheral blood. The source is a man in his sixties with active or convalescent COVID-19.

The CDR3 loop reads CASSFSGMRTEAFF. The CDR3 DNA sequence: TGTGCCAGCAGCTTTTCAGGGATGCGCACTGAAGCTTTCTTT. The chain uses TRBV7-2 and TRBJ1-1; D is possibly TRBD1 (5 bases). The germline gives CDR1 SGHTA, CDR2 FQGNSA. Trimming removed 3 bases at V and 4 bases at J, with 12 bases between. The CDR3 runs to 14 residues.